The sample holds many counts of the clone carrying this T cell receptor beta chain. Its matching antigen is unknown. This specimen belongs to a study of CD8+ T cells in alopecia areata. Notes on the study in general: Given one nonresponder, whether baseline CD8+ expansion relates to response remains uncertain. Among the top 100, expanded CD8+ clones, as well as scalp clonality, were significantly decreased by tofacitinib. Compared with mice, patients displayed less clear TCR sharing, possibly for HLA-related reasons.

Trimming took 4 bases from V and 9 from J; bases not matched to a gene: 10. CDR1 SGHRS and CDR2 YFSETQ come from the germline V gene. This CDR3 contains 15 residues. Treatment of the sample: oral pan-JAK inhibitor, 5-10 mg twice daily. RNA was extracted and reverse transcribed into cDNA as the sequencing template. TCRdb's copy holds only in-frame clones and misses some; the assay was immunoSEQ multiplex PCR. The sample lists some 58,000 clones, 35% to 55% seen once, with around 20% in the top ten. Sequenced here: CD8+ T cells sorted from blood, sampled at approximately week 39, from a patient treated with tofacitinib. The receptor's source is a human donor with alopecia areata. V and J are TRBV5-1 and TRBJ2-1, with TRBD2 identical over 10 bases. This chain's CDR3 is CASSSRGTSDGEQFF. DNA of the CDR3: TGCGCCAGCAGCAGTAGGGGGACTAGCGACGGTGAGCAGTTCTTC.